This T cell receptor beta chain emerged from a study of OX40 agonist ivuxolimab in advanced cancers. With regard to the full study: The costimulatory receptor OX40 (CD134) was targeted by ivuxolimab, a fully human IgG2 agonistic monoclonal antibody. Intravenous ivuxolimab was administered to patients every 2 weeks at six dose levels: 0.01, 0.1, 0.3, 1.5, 3 and 10 mg/kg. Among the approximately 50 dose-escalation patients, some 20 had hepatocellular carcinoma, approximately 15 melanoma, 9 renal cell carcinoma and 9 head and neck cancer. In the dose-escalation cohort, approximately 82% of patients were male, and the mean age was approximately 60 years with a range of roughly 20 to 85. Patients were allowed to have had prior anti-PD-1, anti-PD-L1 or anti-CTLA-4 therapy, and around 41% of the dose-escalation patients had previously received checkpoint inhibitors. Partial responses were achieved by three dose-escalation patients, of whom one had hepatocellular carcinoma and two had cutaneous melanoma. Peripheral TCRbeta sequencing aimed to test whether ivuxolimab altered TCR sequence diversity and caused clonal T-cell expansion. The paper reports the monotherapy dose-escalation portion (N of about 51 patients) of the phase I ivuxolimab trial. Summary of the overall study and its limitations: Low levels of normalized T-cell clonal expansion were also shown by some nonresponding patients. At doses of 0.1 to 3.0 mg/kg, clonal expansion of both CD4+ and CD8+ blood T cells was observed from baseline to week 6. After ivuxolimab, expanded clones were on average more numerous among CD8+ T cells than among CD4+ T cells. The antigen specificity of the clonally expanded peripheral T cells was not determined. In the 0.1-3.0 mg/kg groups, partial responders were among the patients with the lowest normalized peripheral clonal expansion, particularly in CD8+ T cells.

Comment on this clone: It lacks a known antigen. No clone much larger than this one lies a single base away; base qualities are absent.

Based on the germline V gene, the CDR1 and CDR2 sequences are SGHRS and YFSETQ. The CDR3 has 12 amino acids, counting the end cysteine and phenylalanine. The CDR3 DNA has 36 bases and is translated from base 1. V and J are truncated by 1 base and 14 bases respectively, leaving an intervening sequence of 12 bases. The trial excluded patients who had a history of autoimmune disease or were on systemic immunosuppression. Peripheral blood for TCR sequencing was collected from all dose cohorts at baseline, on cycle 4 day 1, and on cycle 7 day 1. The samples were drawn from a first-in-human, open-label, multicenter phase I dose-escalation trial of ivuxolimab. Adults with locally advanced or metastatic melanoma, renal cell carcinoma, hepatocellular carcinoma or head and neck squamous cell carcinoma were enrolled in the trial. CD4+ and CD8+ T cells were sorted separately from peripheral blood before TCR sequencing.

To sequence the TCRbeta CDR3 region, genomic DNA was isolated from the sorted cells. The immunoSEQ Assay was used to sequence the TCRbeta CDR3 regions. TCRdb mirrors the immuneACCESS table, restricted to in-frame sequences. Some clones are absent from its copies; in checked studies, under half trace to an unresolved V gene, and the reason for the others is unknown. The sample table holds 60,000 to 65,000 clones, of which around 90% were seen once. Together, the top ten hold around 25% of the sample. This sequence was found in an adult with an advanced solid tumor such as melanoma, head and neck, liver or kidney cancer. In this chain, TRBV5-1 is recombined with TRBJ1-4; matching of 6 bases hints at TRBD1 as the D gene. The material was CD4+ or CD8+ T cells sorted from blood, obtained in a trial of the OX40 agonist ivuxolimab. The CDR3 protein: CASSLIAGDLFF. The sequenced DNA: TGCGCCAGCAGCTTGATCGCAGGGGACCTGTTTTTT.